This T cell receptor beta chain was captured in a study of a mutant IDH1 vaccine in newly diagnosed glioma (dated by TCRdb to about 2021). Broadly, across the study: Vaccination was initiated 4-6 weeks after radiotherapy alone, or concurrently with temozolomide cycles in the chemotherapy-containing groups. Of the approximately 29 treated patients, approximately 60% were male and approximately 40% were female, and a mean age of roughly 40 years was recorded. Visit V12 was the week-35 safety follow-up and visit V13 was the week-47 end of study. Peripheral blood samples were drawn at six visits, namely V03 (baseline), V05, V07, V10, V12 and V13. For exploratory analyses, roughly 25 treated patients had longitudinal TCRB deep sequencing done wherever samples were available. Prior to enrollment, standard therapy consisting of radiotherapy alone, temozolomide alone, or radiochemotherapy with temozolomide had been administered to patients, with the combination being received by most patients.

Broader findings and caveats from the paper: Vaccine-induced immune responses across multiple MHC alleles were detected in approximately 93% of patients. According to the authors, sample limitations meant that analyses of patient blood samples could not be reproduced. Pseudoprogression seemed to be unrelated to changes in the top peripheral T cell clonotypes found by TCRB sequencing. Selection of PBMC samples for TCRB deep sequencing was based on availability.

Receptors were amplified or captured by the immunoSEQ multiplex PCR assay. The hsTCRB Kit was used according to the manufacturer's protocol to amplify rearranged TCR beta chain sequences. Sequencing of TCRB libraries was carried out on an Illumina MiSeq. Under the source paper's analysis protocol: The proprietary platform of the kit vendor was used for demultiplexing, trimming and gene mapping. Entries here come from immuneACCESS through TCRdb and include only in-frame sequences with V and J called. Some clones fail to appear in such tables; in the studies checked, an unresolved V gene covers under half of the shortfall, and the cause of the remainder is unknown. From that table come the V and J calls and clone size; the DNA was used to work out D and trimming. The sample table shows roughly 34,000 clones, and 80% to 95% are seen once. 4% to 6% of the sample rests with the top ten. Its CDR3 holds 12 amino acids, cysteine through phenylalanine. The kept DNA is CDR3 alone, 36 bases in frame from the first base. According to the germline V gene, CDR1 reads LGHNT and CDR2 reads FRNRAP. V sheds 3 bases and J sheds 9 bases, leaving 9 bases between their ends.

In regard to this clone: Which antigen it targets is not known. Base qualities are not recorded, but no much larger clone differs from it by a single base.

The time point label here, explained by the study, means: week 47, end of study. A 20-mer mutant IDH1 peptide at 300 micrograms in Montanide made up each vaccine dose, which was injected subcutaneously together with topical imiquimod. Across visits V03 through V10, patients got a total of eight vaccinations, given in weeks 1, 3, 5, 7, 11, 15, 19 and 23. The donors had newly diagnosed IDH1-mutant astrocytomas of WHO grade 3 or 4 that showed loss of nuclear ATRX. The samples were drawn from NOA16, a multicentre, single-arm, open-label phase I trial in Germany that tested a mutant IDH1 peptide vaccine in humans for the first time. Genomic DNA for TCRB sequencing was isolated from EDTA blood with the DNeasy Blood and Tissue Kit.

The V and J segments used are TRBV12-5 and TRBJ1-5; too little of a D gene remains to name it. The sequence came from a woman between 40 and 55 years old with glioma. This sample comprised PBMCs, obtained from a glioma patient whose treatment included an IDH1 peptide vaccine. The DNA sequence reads TGTGCTAGTGGTTTTCGGGAGGGGCCCCAGCATTTT. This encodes CASGFREGPQHF.